Below are 2 T cell receptor beta chains sequenced from a single sample in a study of cytotoxic CD8 clonotypes in ibrutinib-treated CLL. Using immunoSEQ multiplex PCR, the repertoire was profiled, and TCRdb retains in-frame clones only, with some absent. Of over 95,000 clones in the sample, 58% were seen once. The material was PBMCs, obtained after 24 months of ibrutinib treatment. Source of these receptors: a human donor with chronic lymphocytic leukemia.

With regard to this clone: Given a much more abundant clone one base away, this may be a read error. The CDR3 sequence: CASSGLAGYEQYF. In DNA form, the CDR3 reads TGTGCCAGCAGTGGACTAGCGGGGTACGAGCAGTACTTC. This chain joins TRBV28 and TRBJ2-7, with TRBD2 matching 12 bases. Germline V CDR1 and CDR2: MDHEN, SYDVKM. The CDR3 sequence is 13 residues long. V dropped 5 bases and J dropped 4; count of bases not matched to a gene: 0.

This clone appeared once. This rearrangement joins TRBV29-1 to TRBJ2-5, with D unresolved. Trimming left V 2 bases short and J 1 base short, with 8 bases between. This CDR3 has 13 residues. Germline lookup yields CDR1 SQVTM and CDR2 ANQGSEA. Here the CDR3 reads CSVEPDFQETQYF. CDR3 in DNA: TGCAGCGTTGAACCTGATTTCCAAGAGACCCAGTACTTC.